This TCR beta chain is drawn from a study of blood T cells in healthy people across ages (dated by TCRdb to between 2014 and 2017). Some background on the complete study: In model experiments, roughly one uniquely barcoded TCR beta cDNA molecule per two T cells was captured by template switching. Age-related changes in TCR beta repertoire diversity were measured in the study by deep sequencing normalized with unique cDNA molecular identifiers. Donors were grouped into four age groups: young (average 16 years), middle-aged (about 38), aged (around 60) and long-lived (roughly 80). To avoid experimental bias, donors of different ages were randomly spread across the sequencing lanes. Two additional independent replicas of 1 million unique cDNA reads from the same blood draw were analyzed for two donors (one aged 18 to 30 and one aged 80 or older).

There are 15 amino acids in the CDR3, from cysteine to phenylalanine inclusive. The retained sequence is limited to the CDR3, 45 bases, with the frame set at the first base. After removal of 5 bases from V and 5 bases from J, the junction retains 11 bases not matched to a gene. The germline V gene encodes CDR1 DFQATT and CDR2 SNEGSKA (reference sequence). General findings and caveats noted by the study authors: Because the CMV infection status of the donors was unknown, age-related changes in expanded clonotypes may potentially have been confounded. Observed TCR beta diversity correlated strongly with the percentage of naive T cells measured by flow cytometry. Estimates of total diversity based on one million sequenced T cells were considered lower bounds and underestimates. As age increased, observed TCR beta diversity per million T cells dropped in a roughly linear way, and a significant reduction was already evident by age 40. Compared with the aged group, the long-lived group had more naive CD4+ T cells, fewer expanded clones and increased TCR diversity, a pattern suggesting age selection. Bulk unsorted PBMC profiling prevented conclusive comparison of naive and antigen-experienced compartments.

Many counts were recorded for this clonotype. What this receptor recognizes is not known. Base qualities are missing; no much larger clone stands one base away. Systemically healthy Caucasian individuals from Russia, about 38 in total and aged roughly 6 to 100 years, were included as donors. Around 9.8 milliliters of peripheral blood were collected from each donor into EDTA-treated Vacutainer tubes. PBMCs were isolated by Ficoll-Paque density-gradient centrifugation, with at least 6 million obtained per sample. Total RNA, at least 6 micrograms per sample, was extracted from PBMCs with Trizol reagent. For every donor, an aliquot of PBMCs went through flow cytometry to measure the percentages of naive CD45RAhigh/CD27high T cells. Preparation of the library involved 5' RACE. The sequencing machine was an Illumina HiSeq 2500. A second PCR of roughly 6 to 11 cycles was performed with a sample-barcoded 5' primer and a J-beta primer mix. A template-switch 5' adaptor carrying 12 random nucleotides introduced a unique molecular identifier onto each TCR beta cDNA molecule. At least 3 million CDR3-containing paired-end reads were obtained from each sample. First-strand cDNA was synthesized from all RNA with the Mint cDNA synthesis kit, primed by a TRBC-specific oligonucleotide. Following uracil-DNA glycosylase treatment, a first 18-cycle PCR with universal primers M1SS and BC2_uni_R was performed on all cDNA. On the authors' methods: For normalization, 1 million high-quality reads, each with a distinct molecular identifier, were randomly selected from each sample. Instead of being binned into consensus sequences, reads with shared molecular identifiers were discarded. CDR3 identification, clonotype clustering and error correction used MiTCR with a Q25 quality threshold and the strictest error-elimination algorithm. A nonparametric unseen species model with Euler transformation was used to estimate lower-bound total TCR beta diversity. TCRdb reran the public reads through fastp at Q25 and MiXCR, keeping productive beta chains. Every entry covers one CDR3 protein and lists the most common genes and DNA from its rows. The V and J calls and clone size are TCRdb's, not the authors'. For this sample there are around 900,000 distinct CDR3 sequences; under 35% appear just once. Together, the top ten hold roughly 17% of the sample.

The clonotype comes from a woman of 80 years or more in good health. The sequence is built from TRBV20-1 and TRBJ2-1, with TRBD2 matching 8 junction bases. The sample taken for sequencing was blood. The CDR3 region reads CSAGVLADFNNEQFF. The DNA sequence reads TGCAGTGCTGGGGTACTAGCGGATTTTAACAATGAGCAGTTCTTC.